In this sample, the clone carrying this T cell receptor (beta chain) is medium-sized. Its antigen is unidentified. The entry originates in a study of cytomegalovirus exposure and HLA in healthy donors. Study-level information: A prior analysis found more than 90 million unique TCR beta sequences from 170 million or so T cells.

The donors gave bone marrow, and they were healthy. Likely unrecorded immune exposures existed in these nominally healthy donors. Overall study findings and caveats: It was only CMV serostatus that was available as immune exposure information.

The CDR3 is 14 amino acids. Trimming shortened V by 3 bases and J by 1 base, and 6 bases separated the two germline ends. Looked up from germline, CDR1 is MDHEN and CDR2 is SYDVKM. Amplification used 60 Vbeta primers and 13 Jbeta primers. The repertoire was sequenced with immunoSEQ multiplex PCR; TCRdb's copy has only in-frame clones and lacks some. The sample lists roughly 55,000 clones, roughly 77% occurring once. This sequence was found in a female donor in good health and CMV-seronegative. The chain joins TRBV28 to TRBJ1-4; the D is unclear. Sequencing was done on a sample of PBMCs. CDR3 bases: TGTGCCAGCAGTTTCGGTAAAACTAATGAAAAACTGTTTTTT. Encoded protein: CASSFGKTNEKLFF.